These 23 T cell receptor beta chains were sequenced from one sample in a study of technical replicates of blood from a few donors. The method was immunoSEQ multiplex PCR; TCRdb's version includes in-frame clones alone and lacks a portion of them. This table holds about 81,000 clones, around 96% found once. What was sequenced was T cells isolated from PBMCs. Receptors originate from a human donor in good health.

The chain carries TRBV27 and TRBJ1-5; D may be TRBD1 (5 bases). CDR1 is MNHEY, CDR2 SMNVEV, per germline (reference sequence). V lost 6 bases, J lost 3 bases, and 15 bases lay in between. The CDR3 spans 15 residues. The chain's CDR3 is CASRDLGALNQPQHF. CDR3 nucleotides: TGTGCCAGCAGAGATCTAGGGGCCCTCAATCAGCCCCAGCATTTT.

This chain uses TRBV12-5 with TRBJ2-7; 9 positions match TRBD2. Trimming cost V 1 base and J 12 bases; bases outside gene matches: 1. Germline CDR1 is LGHNT and CDR2 is FRNRAP. The CDR3 is 11 residues long. The CDR3 protein is CASGLEAGGYF. Here the CDR3 DNA reads TGTGCTAGTGGTTTGGAAGCGGGAGGGTACTTC.

The V call is TRBV11-3, the J call TRBJ2-2, with D possibly being TRBD1 (6 bases). Germline V CDR1 and CDR2: SGHNT, YENEEA. The V end was cut by 1 base, the J end by 3 bases, with 12 bases between. This CDR3 contains 16 residues. As DNA, the CDR3 is TGTGCCAGCAGCTTAGGTACCGGGACACACACCGGGGAGCTGTTTTTT. Its protein product is CASSLGTGTHTGELFF.

The sample holds one count of this clone. The chain has TRBV4-1 and TRBJ2-5; TRBD2 matches 12 bases. Unmatched junction bases numbered 5, after V lost 4 bases and J lost 2 bases. CDR1 is MGHRA, CDR2 YSYEKL, per germline. There are 16 residues in the CDR3. CDR3 sequence: CASSRSSGGEQETQYF. CDR3 DNA sequence: TGCGCCAGCAGCCGTTCTAGCGGGGGGGAACAAGAGACCCAGTACTTC.

The J gene is TRBJ1-6, the V gene TRBV28, with D perhaps matching TRBD1 (5 bases). Germline V gene sequence: CDR1 MDHEN, CDR2 SYDVKM. The CDR3 consists of 13 residues. V was pared by 1 base and J by 9 bases, with 7 bases between. As DNA, the CDR3 is TGTGCCAGCAGTTTATCCGGGGGTTCACCCCTCCACTTT. Translating it yields CASSLSGGSPLHF.

The V and J genes are TRBV7-9 and TRBJ1-1, with D unresolved. Trimming removed 3 bases from V and 0 bases from J, with 8 bases in between. Germline CDR1 reads SEHNR; CDR2 reads FQNEAQ (reference sequence). The CDR3 totals 14 residues. CDR3 in DNA: TGTGCCAGCAGCTTCACACAAATGAACACTGAAGCTTTCTTT. Its protein is CASSFTQMNTEAFF.

Here the CDR3 DNA reads TGTGCCAGCAGTTCAGCGGGAGTGCTAGACGAGCAGTACTTC. It yields the protein CASSSAGVLDEQYF. The chain has TRBV28 and TRBJ2-7, with 8 bases lining up with TRBD2. The V gene's germline CDR1 is MDHEN and CDR2 SYDVKM. V shed 4 bases and J 5 bases; nucleotides not matched to a gene: 7. The CDR3 runs to 14 residues.

This clone was seen just once. J is TRBJ2-5 and V is TRBV5-5; tentative D call: TRBD1 (5 bases). Per germline, CDR1 SGHKS and CDR2 YYEKEE (reference sequence). This CDR3 spans 14 amino acids. Trimming stripped 0 bases from V and 3 bases from J, with 9 bases between. CDR3 DNA: TGTGCCAGCAGCTTGGGGACAATAGAAGAGACCCAGTACTTC. Its translation is CASSLGTIEETQYF.

V and J are TRBV14 and TRBJ1-2; D remains ambiguous. CDR1 SGHDN and CDR2 FVKESK come from the germline V gene. The CDR3 runs 16 residues. Deletions cut 0 bases from V and 5 bases from J, with 16 bases between. The CDR3 spells CASSQESGLLRYGYTF. The CDR3 region has the DNA TGTGCCAGCAGCCAAGAAAGTGGTCTTTTACGGTATGGCTACACCTTC.

The V and J genes are TRBV2 and TRBJ1-1, with 10 bases identical to TRBD1. V shed 6 bases and J 5 bases; nucleotides not matched to a gene: 0. Germline V gene sequence: CDR1 SNHLY, CDR2 FYNNEI. CDR3 length: 12 residues. The CDR3 coding sequence is TGTGCCAGCAGGGACAGGGGGACTGAAGCTTTCTTT. This gives the protein CASRDRGTEAFF.

The rearrangement uses TRBV5-1 and TRBJ2-3; no clear D. The CDR3 is made up of 15 amino acids. The V and J ends lost 0 bases and 2 bases respectively, with 10 bases between them. In germline, CDR1 is SGHRS, CDR2 YFSETQ. CDR3 protein: CASSLGGLHTDTQYF. For the CDR3, the DNA is TGCGCCAGCAGCTTGGGTGGCCTGCACACAGATACGCAGTATTTT.

The chain links TRBV28 to TRBJ1-5, with 10 bases identical to TRBD1. With 9 bases clipped from V and 3 bases from J, the junction kept 5 bases outside the gene matches. Germline V CDR1 and CDR2: MDHEN, SYDVKM. CDR3 length: 14 residues. The CDR3 DNA is TGTGCCAGTAGGGGACAGGGGAACAATCAGCCCCAGCATTTT. It encodes CASRGQGNNQPQHF.

J is TRBJ1-1 and V is TRBV6-1; D not certain. Germline V CDR1 and CDR2: MNHNS, SASEGT. Trimming removed 2 bases from V and 1 base from J, with 14 bases in between. The CDR3 runs 16 residues. CDR3 bases: TGTGCCAGCAGTGAATGGTCTCCCGGGAGGAACACTGAAGCTTTCTTT. This encodes CASSEWSPGRNTEAFF.

The chain uses TRBV28 and TRBJ2-3, with 7 nucleotides matching TRBD2. V dropped 3 bases and J dropped 4; count of bases not matched to a gene: 4. CDR1 MDHEN and CDR2 SYDVKM come from the germline V gene. The CDR3 runs 14 residues. The DNA of the CDR3 is TGTGCCAGCAGTTTGGGCGGGAGAGCAGATACGCAGTATTTT. Translation: CASSLGGRADTQYF. The full variable domain, rest sourced from reference TRBV28 and TRBJ2-3, is DVKVTQSSRYLVKRTGEKVFLECVQDMDHENMFWYRQDPGLGLRLIYFSYDVKMKEKGDIPEGYSVSREKKERFSLILESASTNQTSMYLCASSLGGRADTQYFGPGTRLTVL.

The chain couples TRBV29-1 to TRBJ2-2, with a tentative D call TRBD2 (6 bases). Germline CDR1 and CDR2: SQVTM and ANQGSEA. V was shortened by 7 bases and J by 5 bases, with 17 bases between the two germline ends. The CDR3 totals 14 residues. The CDR3: CSGRRGPSTGELFF. The CDR3 DNA follows: TGCAGCGGGCGGAGGGGCCCCTCAACCGGGGAGCTGTTTTTT.

The chain combines TRBV18 with TRBJ1-1; 12 nucleotides align to TRBD1. The germline gives CDR1 KGHSH, CDR2 LQKENI. The J segment lost 4 bases and the V segment lost 0 bases, leaving 12 bases of the junction unmatched. This CDR3 has 19 amino acids. The CDR3: CASSPPMGGTGGRGTEAFF. Here the CDR3 DNA reads TGTGCCAGCTCACCACCGATGGGCGGGACAGGGGGCCGGGGCACTGAAGCTTTCTTT.

The chain has TRBV15 and TRBJ2-2; D possibly corresponds to TRBD2 (7 bases). Trimming left V 6 bases short and J 0 bases short, with 11 bases between. In germline, CDR1 is LNHNV, CDR2 YYDKDF (reference sequence). The CDR3 covers 15 residues. The CDR3 is CATRGGAANTGELFF. The CDR3 bases are TGTGCCACCAGAGGGGGGGCAGCGAACACCGGGGAGCTGTTTTTT. Using reference TRBV15 and TRBJ2-2 for the parts outside the CDR3, the full variable domain is DAMVIQNPRYQVTQFGKPVTLSCSQTLNHNVMYWYQQKSSQAPKLLFHYYDKDFNNEADTPDNFQSRRPNTSFCFLDIRSPGLGDTAMYLCATRGGAANTGELFFGEGSRLTVL.

The gene calls are TRBV5-1 and TRBJ2-7, with TRBD2 matching over 13 bases. Germline trimming cut 0 bases from V and 4 bases from J; bases unmatched to any gene: 7. The CDR3 has 17 amino acids. The germline V gene has CDR1 SGHRS and CDR2 YFSETQ. As DNA, the CDR3 is TGCGCCAGCAGCTTGGCTTCACTAGCGGGGGGGCGATACGAGCAGTACTTC. Its protein is CASSLASLAGGRYEQYF.

The rearrangement uses TRBV11-3 and TRBJ2-7; a weak D match, TRBD2 (7 bases). The V and J ends lost 5 bases and 3 bases respectively, with 14 bases between them. Germline V gene sequence: CDR1 SGHNT, CDR2 YENEEA. The CDR3 sequence is 14 residues long. The CDR3 loop reads CASSHGGTLYEQYF. The CDR3 DNA follows: TGTGCCAGCAGCCACGGGGGGACACTCTACGAGCAGTACTTC.

V and J are TRBV21-1 and TRBJ2-5; TRBD2, the table's D call, was not compared with the DNA. TRBV21-1 is a listed pseudogene. The CDR3 is 11 residues long. DNA for the CDR3: TGTGGCCAGGCGGGGGGCGAGACCCAGTACTTC. Its protein product is CGQAGGETQYF.

The chain carries TRBV4-1 and TRBJ1-1, with 7 bases matching TRBD1. Germline CDR1 is MGHRA and CDR2 is YSYEKL. The CDR3 runs 13 residues. After removal of 11 bases from V and 6 bases from J, the junction contained 12 bases not matched to a gene. CDR3 residues: CAGSPYRGSEAFF. In DNA, the CDR3 is TGCGCCGGATCTCCATACAGGGGCTCTGAAGCTTTCTTT.

The chain couples TRBV15 to TRBJ2-3; D not certain. Trimming stripped 5 bases from V and 1 base from J, with 7 bases between. From germline, CDR1 is LNHNV and CDR2 YYDKDF (reference sequence). The CDR3 consists of 13 residues. The CDR3 region has the DNA TGTGCCACCAGCCTTAGTGGCACAGATACGCAGTATTTT. Amino acid sequence: CATSLSGTDTQYF.

The chain employs TRBV4-1 and TRBJ2-7; the D gene is possibly TRBD2 (7 bases). The CDR3 has 14 amino acids. Germline V gene data show CDR1 as MGHRA and CDR2 as YSYEKL. V lost 4 bases and J lost 7, with 17 bases in between. In DNA, the CDR3 is TGCGCCAGCAGCCGGGGGGGCCAGGAGTATGAGCAGTACTTC. Its translation: CASSRGGQEYEQYF.